These 27 T cell receptor beta chains were all obtained from the same sample, sequenced in a study of T-cell reconstitution after alpha-beta-depleted transplantation in children. Preparing the TCRbeta library involved the use of unique molecular identifiers. TCRdb reanalysed the PCR reads using MiXCR and keeps one entry per CDR3 protein. The repertoire has about 540,000 distinct CDR3 sequences, roughly 30% of them found once; the top ten carry less than 40%. The source material was PBMCs, sampled before TCRalphabeta/CD19-depleted stem cell transplant. The source is a boy younger than two with Wiskott-Aldrich syndrome, due to receive a stem cell transplant.

This clonotype was seen only a few times. The rearrangement uses TRBV5-1 and TRBJ2-1; D not certain. This CDR3 contains 13 residues. Germline V gene lookup returns CDR1 SGHRS and CDR2 YFSETQ. V was shortened by 4 bases and J by 4 bases, with 9 bases between the two germline ends. CDR3 protein: CASSDLNYNEQFF. The CDR3 DNA sequence: TGCGCCAGCAGCGACTTAAATTACAATGAGCAGTTCTTC.

This chain connects TRBV30 to TRBJ2-1; the match to TRBD2 covers 11 bases. The germline V gene has CDR1 GTSNPN and CDR2 SVGIG (reference sequence). The CDR3 has 15 amino acids. V shed 0 bases and J 9 bases; nucleotides not matched to a gene: 7. CDR3 sequence: CAWSVLGSGRGEQFF. The CDR3 nucleotides read TGTGCCTGGAGTGTACTCGGTAGCGGGAGGGGTGAGCAGTTCTTC.

The genes are TRBV12-3 or TRBV12-4 and TRBJ2-7; maybe TRBD1 (5 bases). CDR3 length: 14 residues. Trimming took 0 bases from V and 3 from J, leaving 9 bases between them. The CDR3 protein is CASSLAQGNYEQYF. The CDR3 coding sequence is TGTGCCAGCAGTTTAGCGCAGGGTAACTACGAGCAGTACTTC.

The chain uses TRBV27 and TRBJ2-7; D could derive from TRBD1 or TRBD2 (6 bases each). V lost 2 bases, J lost 5 bases, and 22 bases lay in between. The CDR3 has 17 amino acids. The germline V gene has CDR1 MNHEY and CDR2 SMNVEV (reference sequence). The CDR3 protein is CASSLGAPEGGRNEQYF. The CDR3 coding sequence is TGTGCCAGCAGTTTAGGGGCCCCCGAGGGGGGAAGGAACGAGCAGTACTTC.

The chain is built from TRBV7-6 and TRBJ2-7; TRBD1 is a possible D gene (6 bases). V lost 4 bases to trimming and J lost 1 base, with 14 bases between them. Germline CDR1 is SGHVS and CDR2 is FNYEAQ. The CDR3 spans 15 residues. Here the CDR3 reads CASSYNPTGSYEQYF. The CDR3 DNA reads as TGTGCCAGCAGCTACAACCCGACAGGATCCTACGAGCAGTACTTC.

This sequence joins TRBV28 and TRBJ2-1, with TRBD2 matching 10 bases. Germline trimming cut 6 bases from V and 12 bases from J; bases unmatched to any gene: 8. From germline, CDR1 is MDHEN and CDR2 SYDVKM. This CDR3 region has 13 residues. CDR3 protein: CASRASGRTGQFF. CDR3 sequence (DNA): TGTGCCAGCAGGGCTAGCGGGAGAACAGGGCAGTTCTTC.

This clonotype occurred a few times. The chain employs TRBV7-9 and TRBJ1-2; 7 bases line up with TRBD1. The V segment lost 4 bases and the J segment 2 bases; nucleotides outside the gene matches: 10. Germline V gives CDR1 SEHNR, CDR2 FQNEAQ (reference sequence). CDR3 size: 16 residues. Written as DNA, the CDR3 is TGTGCCAGCAGCTACTATGGTCGGGGACAGAACTATGGCTACACCTTC. Translating it yields CASSYYGRGQNYGYTF.

This clonotype has a handful of counts. This chain joins TRBV5-1 and TRBJ1-1; D is ambiguous. The CDR3 runs 13 residues. CDR1 is SGHRS, CDR2 YFSETQ, per germline. V lost 3 bases and J lost 11, with 17 bases in between. The CDR3 DNA sequence: TGCGCCAGCAGCTCAAAGGGAGGTCACCGCGCTTTCTTT. It is translated as CASSSKGGHRAFF.

In its sample, this clonotype was seen a few times. This sequence joins TRBV7-2 and TRBJ2-7; D might be TRBD1 (5 bases). Germline CDR1 is SGHTA and CDR2 is FQGNSA. Between the trimmed V and J ends, which lost 2 bases and 5 bases, there was a span of 13 bases. The CDR3 contains 14 residues. The CDR3 DNA reads TGTGCCAGCAGCTTATTCACAGGCCCGGACGAGCAGTACTTC. Encoded protein: CASSLFTGPDEQYF.

In this sample, this clonotype turned up a few times. The chain recombines TRBV7-2 with TRBJ2-3; 7 bases are a match to TRBD2. The germline gives CDR1 SGHTA, CDR2 FQGNSA. Trimming took 5 bases from V and 7 from J; bases not matched to a gene: 3. The CDR3 is 12 amino acids. The CDR3 coding sequence is TGTGCCAGCAGCCCCGGGGGGAATACGCAGTATTTT. Protein: CASSPGGNTQYF.

This chain links TRBV4-1 with TRBJ2-5; the D gene is possibly TRBD1 (5 bases). This CDR3 comprises 13 residues. Germline V CDR1 and CDR2: MGHRA, YSYEKL. V was clipped by 4 bases and J by 2 bases, with 8 bases between them. The CDR3 spells CASSPTDQETQYF. The DNA for the CDR3 is TGCGCCAGCAGCCCGACAGATCAAGAGACCCAGTACTTC.

The J gene is TRBJ2-2, the V gene TRBV29-1; 11 positions match TRBD2. The trim removed 4 bases at V and 0 bases at J, leaving 4 bases unmatched. This CDR3 is 16 amino acids long. Germline values: CDR1 SQVTM, CDR2 ANQGSEA. The CDR3 DNA reads as TGCAGCGTTGGACTAGCGGGGAGCGCGAACACCGGGGAGCTGTTTTTT. It codes for CSVGLAGSANTGELFF.

The sample holds a few counts of this clonotype. This sequence joins TRBV2 and TRBJ2-7; the D is unclear. The V gene's germline CDR1 is SNHLY and CDR2 FYNNEI. CDR3 size: 13 residues. V lost 1 base and J lost 3, with 7 bases in between. The CDR3, as DNA: TGTGCCAGCAGTGAAGAGCTAGGCTACGAGCAGTACTTC. It codes for CASSEELGYEQYF. Full variable domain (missing parts from reference TRBV2 and TRBJ2-7): EPEVTQTPSHQVTQMGQEVILRCVPISNHLYFYWYRQILGQKVEFLVSFYNNEISEKSEIFDDQFSVERPDGSNFTLKIRSTKLEDSAMYFCASSEELGYEQYFGPGTRLTVT.

The chain carries TRBV12-3 or TRBV12-4 and TRBJ1-5; TRBD1 agrees at 9 bases. V lost 4 bases to trimming and J lost 7 bases; unmatched junction nucleotides: 8. CDR3 size: 15 residues. CDR3 coding DNA: TGTGCCAGCAGTTACGGACAGGGGAGGAAACAGCCCCAGCATTTT. Its protein product is CASSYGQGRKQPQHF.

The chain uses TRBV29-1 and TRBJ1-1; D is undetermined. V dropped 1 base and J dropped 0 bases, with 6 bases sitting between them. CDR1 is SQVTM, CDR2 ANQGSEA, per germline. CDR3 length equals 13 residues. The CDR3 region has the DNA TGCAGCGTTGAAGGGATAATGAACACTGAAGCTTTCTTT. Protein sequence: CSVEGIMNTEAFF.

J is TRBJ2-3 and V is TRBV5-6; tentative D call: TRBD2 (5 bases). The CDR3 runs 13 residues. Looked up from germline, CDR1 is SGHDT and CDR2 is YYEEEE. Trimming took off 3 bases at V and 0 bases at J, with 5 bases between the two ends. CDR3 sequence: CASSWTSTDTQYF. The CDR3 DNA sequence: TGTGCCAGCAGCTGGACTAGCACAGATACGCAGTATTTT.

The chain carries TRBV30 and TRBJ1-4, with TRBD1 as a possible D gene (5 bases). This CDR3 spans 14 amino acids. Germline V gives CDR1 GTSNPN, CDR2 SVGIG (reference sequence). The V and J ends lost 3 bases and 10 bases respectively, with 18 bases between them. The CDR3 DNA is TGTGCCTGGAGATCGGAGGGGTGGGGTGGAAAACTGTTTTTT. This sequence encodes CAWRSEGWGGKLFF.

The chain combines TRBV24-1 with TRBJ1-1; TRBD1 is a possible D gene (6 bases). The CDR3 loop spans 13 amino acids. Per the germline V gene, CDR1 is KGHDR and CDR2 is SFDVKD. V was clipped by 6 bases and J by 1 base, with 8 bases between them. The CDR3 reads CATSQGQNTEAFF. The CDR3 nucleotides read TGTGCCACCAGTCAGGGACAGAACACTGAAGCTTTCTTT.

Comment on this clonotype: This could be a read error, since a much larger clone is one nucleotide away. The CDR3 spells CSARILGACEQYF. The CDR3 DNA reads TGCAGTGCTAGAATTCTAGGGGCCTGCGAGCAGTACTTC. The rearrangement links TRBV20-1 to TRBJ2-7; tentatively, D is TRBD1 (5 bases). The germline gives CDR1 DFQATT, CDR2 SNEGSKA (reference sequence). The CDR3 covers 13 residues. Trimming stripped 2 bases from V and 6 bases from J, with 14 bases between.

The chain is built from TRBV11-2 and TRBJ2-7; the D gene is possibly TRBD1 (7 bases). CDR3 length: 14 residues. Trimming pared 1 base from V and 5 bases from J, leaving 12 bases between. Per the germline V gene, CDR1 is SGHAT and CDR2 is FQNNGV. The CDR3 DNA follows: TGTGCCAGCAGCTTAGTGGCCAGGGGGGACGAGCAGTACTTC. Its protein product is CASSLVARGDEQYF.

The chain carries TRBV5-5 and TRBJ2-1, with a possible D match to TRBD1 (5 bases). The CDR3 has 15 amino acids. The V end was cut by 5 bases, the J end by 4 bases, with 16 bases between. Germline V lookup: CDR1 SGHKS, CDR2 YYEKEE (reference sequence). CDR3 sequence reads: CASRPAGARYNEQFF. The CDR3 DNA follows: TGTGCCAGCAGGCCTGCTGGGGCGAGATACAATGAGCAGTTCTTC.

V is TRBV5-1 and J is TRBJ2-1, with 9 bases that match TRBD2. The CDR3 is 15 amino acids. Germline V gene lookup returns CDR1 SGHRS and CDR2 YFSETQ. V lost 0 bases and J lost 6; bases outside the gene matches: 4. The CDR3 loop reads CASSLVGTSINEQFF. CDR3 in DNA: TGCGCCAGCAGCTTGGTCGGGACTAGCATCAATGAGCAGTTCTTC.

In its sample, this clonotype was seen a few times. J is TRBJ1-5 and V is TRBV4-1; 10 bases align to TRBD1. From germline, CDR1 is MGHRA and CDR2 YSYEKL. The CDR3 length is 17 residues. V shed 1 base, J shed 6 bases, and the junction held 9 bases outside the gene matches. The CDR3 DNA sequence: TGCGCCAGCAGCCAAGGGGGACAGGGGAAGCGGGGTCAGCCCCAGCATTTT. Translation: CASSQGGQGKRGQPQHF.

This clonotype appeared a few times. The chain employs TRBV5-1 and TRBJ2-3; a weak D match, TRBD1 (5 bases). The CDR3 loop spans 16 amino acids. V was clipped by 4 bases and J by 2 bases, with 17 bases between them. From germline, CDR1 is SGHRS and CDR2 YFSETQ. In DNA, the CDR3 is TGCGCCAGCAGCAAAGGACACTCAACGGACACAGATACGCAGTATTTT. Translated, it gives CASSKGHSTDTDTQYF.

The V gene is TRBV9, the J gene TRBJ2-2; TRBD2 is a possible D gene (6 bases). V was pared by 0 bases and J by 4 bases, with 10 bases between. The CDR3 extends over 15 amino acids. Per germline, CDR1 SGDLS and CDR2 YYNGEE. CDR3 amino acids: CASSVVASVTGELFF. CDR3 DNA sequence: TGTGCCAGCAGCGTAGTGGCTAGCGTCACCGGGGAGCTGTTTTTT.

This clonotype has more than one count but fewer than ten. The chain recombines TRBV4-1 with TRBJ2-5; D may be TRBD1 (5 bases). Germline V gives CDR1 MGHRA, CDR2 YSYEKL. This CDR3 has 17 residues. Trimming stripped 3 bases from V and 2 bases from J, with 19 bases between. The CDR3 loop reads CASSHAQGNKNQETQYF. For the CDR3, the DNA is TGCGCCAGCAGCCATGCCCAGGGTAACAAAAATCAAGAGACCCAGTACTTC.

As for this clonotype: The CDR3 ends on some other residue instead of the conserved phenylalanine or tryptophan, so this is likely a read error. The chain combines TRBV5-5 with TRBJ2-3; D might be TRBD1 or TRBD2, each matching 6 bases. The germline V gene encodes CDR1 SGHKS and CDR2 YYEKEE (reference sequence). There are 16 residues in the CDR3. The V gene lost 4 bases and the J gene lost 0 bases, with 15 bases spanning the gap. CDR3 protein: CASSLRRGSSTDTQYL. DNA of the CDR3: TGTGCCAGCAGCCTAAGGAGGGGGTCTAGCACAGATACGCAGTATCTT.